The 23 T cell receptor beta chains below were found in one sample sequenced in a study of vaccination and CD4 T cells after COVID-19. Their antigens are not known. Treatment defined: approximately 9-day PBMC culture with coronavirus spike peptide pools or control peptides (ViraFEST assay). Cultured CD4+ T cells had their DNA profiled by the Oncomine TCR Beta short-read assay. Using its own MiXCR run on the PCR reads, TCRdb lists one record per CDR3 protein. The sample lists 13,000 or so distinct CDR3 sequences, approximately 74% occurring once. The sequencing input was CD4+ T cells from blood, cultured in vitro. Every receptor here comes from a human donor who had recovered from COVID-19.

The CDR3 loop is CASSFTQNTEAFF. Here the CDR3 DNA reads TGTGCCAGCAGCTTTACTCAGAACACTGAAGCTTTCTTT. The chain employs TRBV7-3 and TRBJ1-1; D remains ambiguous. The CDR3 has 13 residues. Trimming stripped 3 bases from V and 1 base from J, with 6 bases between. Per the germline V gene, CDR1 is SGHTA and CDR2 is FQGTGA. Supplemented by reference TRBV7-3 and TRBJ1-1, the full variable domain reads GAGVSQTPSNKVTEKGKYVELRCDPISGHTALYWYRQSLGQGPEFLIYFQGTGAADDSGLPNDRFFAVRPEGSVSTLKIQRTERGDSAVYLCASSFTQNTEAFFGQGTRLTVV.

The CDR3 loop is CASSDSTYNEQFF. CDR3 sequence (DNA): TGTGCCAGCAGTGACTCTACCTACAATGAGCAGTTCTTC. The chain joins TRBV6-1 to TRBJ2-1; D not resolved. CDR1 and CDR2 from the germline V gene are MNHNS and SASEGT. Trimming pared 3 bases from V and 2 bases from J, leaving 5 bases between. The CDR3 is 13 residues long.

The J gene is TRBJ2-7, the V gene TRBV9, with a tentative D call TRBD2 (6 bases). This CDR3 has 14 residues. In germline, CDR1 is SGDLS, CDR2 YYNGEE. Trimming stripped 0 bases from V and 3 bases from J, with 10 bases between. CDR3 nucleotides: TGTGCCAGCAGCGTAGGTCCAGCGGGCTACGAGCAGTACTTC. It yields the protein CASSVGPAGYEQYF. Drawing the rest from reference TRBV9 and TRBJ2-7, the complete variable domain is DSGVTQTPKHLITATGQRVTLRCSPRSGDLSVYWYQQSLDQGLQFLIQYYNGEERAKGNILERFSAQQFPDLHSELNLSSLELGDSALYFCASSVGPAGYEQYFGPGTRLTVT.

This chain links TRBV6-2 or TRBV6-3 with TRBJ1-5; 9 bases align to TRBD1. V gave up 5 bases and J gave up 7 bases; unmatched junction bases: 3. The germline gives CDR1 MNHEY, CDR2 SVGEGT. The CDR3 spans 13 residues. The CDR3 loop is CASSGQGSQPQHF. CDR3 sequence (DNA): TGTGCCAGCAGTGGACAGGGGAGCCAGCCCCAGCATTTT.

This clonotype was recorded a few times. V gene TRBV11-2 combines with J gene TRBJ2-3; D unresolved. V was pared by 2 bases and J by 5 bases, with 5 bases between. The CDR3 has 12 residues. Germline lookup yields CDR1 SGHAT and CDR2 FQNNGV. CDR3 DNA: TGTGCCAGCAGCTTATTACAAGATACGCAGTATTTT. This codes for CASSLLQDTQYF.

This clonotype was detected only a few times. V usage is TRBV20-1 and J usage is TRBJ1-1; the D is unclear. CDR1 is DFQATT, CDR2 SNEGSKA, per germline (reference sequence). The CDR3 extends over 15 amino acids. V was shortened by 6 bases and J by 0 bases, with 17 bases between the two germline ends. CDR3 loop: CSAPISGSVNTEAFF. The CDR3 DNA sequence: TGCAGTGCCCCCATCTCTGGCAGCGTGAACACTGAAGCTTTCTTT.

This chain uses TRBV2 with TRBJ2-7; D may be TRBD1 (6 bases). The CDR3 consists of 13 residues. Germline V CDR1 and CDR2: SNHLY, FYNNEI. V gave up 5 bases and J gave up 3 bases, with 11 bases separating them. The CDR3 here is CASSISTGYEQYF. The CDR3 nucleotides read TGTGCCAGCAGTATTTCGACAGGCTACGAGCAGTACTTC.

The J gene is TRBJ1-2, the V gene TRBV4-3; D gene ambiguous. Trimming shortened V by 0 bases and J by 4 bases, and 12 bases separated the two germline ends. This CDR3 spans 15 amino acids. Germline V CDR1 and CDR2: LGHNA, YSLEER. CDR3 loop: CASSQEVSMTYGYTF. CDR3 in DNA: TGCGCCAGCAGCCAAGAGGTCAGCATGACCTATGGCTACACCTTC.

The rearrangement joins TRBV7-2 to TRBJ2-7; 10 bases fit TRBD2. The CDR3 spans 17 residues. V lost 1 base, J lost 0 bases, and 6 bases stayed unmatched. Germline-derived CDR1 and CDR2 are SGHTA and FQGNSA. The CDR3 loop reads CASSLDLAGVRSYEQYF. CDR3 nucleotides: TGTGCCAGCAGCTTAGACCTAGCGGGAGTCCGCTCCTACGAGCAGTACTTC.

The chain uses TRBV24-1 and TRBJ1-1, with D possibly matching TRBD1 (5 bases). V lost 0 bases, J lost 0 bases, and 7 bases lay in between. The CDR3 is 15 residues long. Germline assignment: CDR1 KGHDR and CDR2 SFDVKD. Here the CDR3 DNA reads TGTGCCACCAGTGATTTGTTAGGGGTGAACACTGAAGCTTTCTTT. Its translation is CATSDLLGVNTEAFF.

J is TRBJ1-1 and V is TRBV4-1; D gene ambiguous. Germline-derived CDR1 and CDR2 are MGHRA and YSYEKL. The CDR3 loop spans 13 amino acids. Trimming pared 4 bases from V and 4 bases from J, leaving 10 bases between. The CDR3 loop is CASSLLGLTEAFF. CDR3 bases: TGCGCCAGCAGCCTTTTGGGCCTCACTGAAGCTTTCTTT.

The J gene is TRBJ2-7, the V gene TRBV20-1, with TRBD2 matching 10 bases. This CDR3 has 15 residues. Germline V lookup: CDR1 DFQATT, CDR2 SNEGSKA (reference sequence). The V and J ends lost 0 bases and 6 bases, in that order; junction bases with no gene match: 8. The CDR3 sequence: CSAREGRLAGGEQYF. The DNA of the CDR3 is TGCAGTGCTAGAGAAGGGAGACTAGCGGGTGGCGAGCAGTACTTC.

V usage is TRBV2 and J usage is TRBJ2-7; a weak D match, TRBD2 (7 bases). Trimming left V 2 bases short and J 4 bases short, with 30 bases between. The CDR3 contains 20 residues. Germline V gene sequence: CDR1 SNHLY, CDR2 FYNNEI. The CDR3 nucleotides read TGTGCCAGCAGTGAACCGGCAGGGGTTAGGTTGCTAGCGGAGGAATACGAGCAGTACTTC. Encoded protein: CASSEPAGVRLLAEEYEQYF.

The V gene is TRBV28, the J gene TRBJ1-2; D not resolved. Trimming stripped 6 bases from V and 8 bases from J, with 16 bases between. Germline CDR1 reads MDHEN; CDR2 reads SYDVKM. The CDR3 totals 13 residues. The CDR3 protein is CASSPGPVGGYTF. CDR3 coding DNA: TGTGCCAGCAGCCCCGGACCCGTTGGAGGCTACACCTTC.

The chain employs TRBV7-2 and TRBJ1-1; a weak D match, TRBD1 (5 bases). Germline V gives CDR1 SGHTA, CDR2 FQGNSA. The CDR3 has 13 amino acids. Trimming left V 6 bases short and J 10 bases short, with 18 bases between. In nucleotides, the CDR3 is TGTGCCAGCAGTCCTGAGAGATATAGGGGAGCTTTCTTT. Its protein product is CASSPERYRGAFF.

V gene TRBV7-6 combines with J gene TRBJ2-7, with TRBD2 identical over 8 bases. The germline CDR1 and CDR2 sequences are SGHVS and FNYEAQ. Unmatched junction bases numbered 6, after V lost 6 bases and J lost 2 bases. The CDR3 spans 14 residues. The DNA for the CDR3 is TGTGCCAGCAGTTCGCCGGGAGGGCCCTACGAGCAGTACTTC. It codes for CASSSPGGPYEQYF. The full variable domain, with the rest looked up from reference TRBV7-6 and TRBJ2-7, is GAGVSQSPRYKVTKRGQDVALRCDPISGHVSLYWYRQALGQGPEFLTYFNYEAQQDKSGLPNDRFSAERPEGSISTLTIQRTEQRDSAMYRCASSSPGGPYEQYFGPGTRLTVT.

Here the CDR3 reads CASCRDGNSYEQYF. CDR3 in DNA: TGTGCCAGCTGCCGGGACGGCAACTCCTACGAGCAGTACTTC. V gene TRBV27 combines with J gene TRBJ2-7, with D perhaps given as TRBD1 or TRBD2 (5 bases each). Germline CDR1 reads MNHEY; CDR2 reads SMNVEV (reference sequence). The CDR3 loop spans 14 amino acids. V was shortened by 8 bases and J by 0 bases, with 14 bases between the two germline ends.

This chain links TRBV28 with TRBJ1-2; a possible D gene is TRBD1 (5 bases). V was trimmed by 3 bases and J by 7 bases, leaving 6 bases between them. Germline V lookup: CDR1 MDHEN, CDR2 SYDVKM. The CDR3 spans 11 residues. CDR3 nucleotides: TGTGCCAGCAGTTTCAGGGTTGGCTACACCTTC. It encodes CASSFRVGYTF.

This clonotype was seen a handful of times. The genes are TRBV20-1 and TRBJ1-2; 10 bases line up with TRBD1. The germline CDR1 and CDR2 sequences are DFQATT and SNEGSKA (reference sequence). CDR3 size: 16 residues. Trimming removed 0 bases from V and 2 bases from J; junction bases left unmatched: 6. In DNA form, the CDR3 reads TGCAGTGCTAGAGAGGGACAGGGGACCATAAACTATGGCTACACCTTC. The encoded protein is CSAREGQGTINYGYTF.

The V gene is TRBV11-2, the J gene TRBJ2-7; perhaps TRBD1 as D (6 bases). V was shortened by 5 bases and J by 0 bases, with 11 bases between the two germline ends. Germline lookup yields CDR1 SGHAT and CDR2 FQNNGV. This CDR3 spans 14 amino acids. CDR3 protein: CASSRQVSSYEQYF. CDR3 nucleotide sequence: TGTGCCAGCAGCCGACAGGTGAGCTCCTACGAGCAGTACTTC. The complete variable domain, with remaining parts taken from reference TRBV11-2 and TRBJ2-7, reads EAGVAQSPRYKIIEKRQSVAFWCNPISGHATLYWYQQILGQGPKLLIQFQNNGVVDDSQLPKDRFSAERLKGVDSTLKIQPAKLEDSAVYLCASSRQVSSYEQYFGPGTRLTVT.

The chain recombines TRBV6-1 with TRBJ2-3; 11 bases agree with TRBD2. Trimming cost V 10 bases and J 0 bases; bases outside gene matches: 3. Germline CDR1 MNHNS, CDR2 SASEGT. The CDR3 sequence is 14 residues long. CDR3 DNA: TGTGCCACCAGGACTAGCGGGAGCACAGATACGCAGTATTTT. This codes for CATRTSGSTDTQYF.

The chain combines TRBV27 with TRBJ1-2, with D possibly matching TRBD1 (5 bases). V dropped 5 bases and J dropped 4 bases, with 20 bases sitting between them. This CDR3 comprises 16 residues. Germline V gene data show CDR1 as MNHEY and CDR2 as SMNVEV (reference sequence). CDR3 nucleotides: TGTGCCAGCAGTCCGTTTCGGGGGAAAGGAGGCTATGGCTACACCTTC. Protein product: CASSPFRGKGGYGYTF.

The chain employs TRBV28 and TRBJ1-2; D is possibly TRBD1 (5 bases). Trimming shortened V by 6 bases and J by 3 bases, and 14 bases separated the two germline ends. Germline CDR1 and CDR2: MDHEN and SYDVKM. The CDR3 length is 14 residues. CDR3 residues: CASSPRQSYYGYTF. Written as DNA, the CDR3 is TGTGCCAGCAGCCCCAGACAGTCTTACTATGGCTACACCTTC.